The present T cell receptor beta chain was sequenced within a study of OX40 agonist ivuxolimab in advanced cancers. In the study overall: The costimulatory receptor OX40 (CD134) was targeted by ivuxolimab, a fully human IgG2 agonistic monoclonal antibody. The dose-escalation cohort was over 70% male with a mean age of around 62 years, ranging from roughly 23 to 90. Intravenous ivuxolimab was administered to patients every 2 weeks at six dose levels: 0.01, 0.1, 0.3, 1.5, 3 and 10 mg/kg. The point of sequencing TCRbeta in the periphery was to test whether ivuxolimab changed TCR sequence diversity and drove clonal T-cell expansion. Three dose-escalation patients achieved partial responses, one with hepatocellular carcinoma and two with cutaneous melanoma. Patients were allowed to have had prior anti-PD-1, anti-PD-L1 or anti-CTLA-4 therapy, and 30% to 50% of the dose-escalation patients had previously received checkpoint inhibitors. Of the approximately 50 dose-escalation patients, hepatocellular carcinoma was present in around 19, melanoma in roughly 15, renal cell carcinoma in 9 and head and neck cancer in 9. The monotherapy dose-escalation portion (N of about 50 patients) of the phase I ivuxolimab trial is reported in the paper.

A remark on this clone: Its antigen remains undetermined. Per-base qualities were not stored, and no clone one base away is much larger.

The CDR3 runs 15 amino acids, cysteine and phenylalanine included. Of the read, only the CDR3 DNA is kept; its 45 bases are in frame from base 1. CDR1 SGHTA and CDR2 FQGNSA were looked up in the germline V gene. V is cut by 1 base and J by 4 bases, and the space between the germline ends is 11 bases. Patients with a history of autoimmune disease or receiving systemic immunosuppression were excluded from the trial. Peripheral blood for TCR sequencing was collected from all dose cohorts at baseline, on cycle 4 day 1, and on cycle 7 day 1. Samples came from an open-label, multicenter, first-in-human phase I dose-escalation trial of ivuxolimab. The trial enrolled adults with locally advanced or metastatic head and neck squamous cell, hepatocellular, melanoma or renal cell carcinoma. CD4+ and CD8+ T cells were sorted separately from peripheral blood before TCR sequencing. For sequencing of the TCRbeta CDR3 region, genomic DNA was extracted from the sorted cells. The immunoSEQ Assay was used for sequencing of TCRbeta CDR3 regions. TCRdb retrieved this table from immuneACCESS and kept in-frame rearrangements only. Not all clones are present; in checked studies, unresolved V genes account for under half, and no reason is known for the remainder. Here the sample has some 80,000 clones; just under 85% occur a single time. Around 25% of the sample belongs to the ten largest clones.

The paper as a whole reports these results and caveats: Partial responders in the 0.1-3.0 mg/kg groups had among the lowest normalized peripheral clonal expansion, especially among CD8+ T cells. At doses from 0.1 to 3.0 mg/kg, clonal expansion was seen in both CD4+ and CD8+ blood T cells between baseline and week 6. After ivuxolimab, more expanded clones were found on average in CD8+ T cells than in CD4+ T cells. Low levels of normalized T-cell clonal expansion were also shown by some nonresponding patients. The antigen specificity of the clonally expanded peripheral T cells was not determined.

The chain employs TRBV7-2 and TRBJ2-1; TRBD1 is a possible D gene, resting on 5 matching bases. The clonotype comes from an adult with an advanced solid tumor such as melanoma, head and neck, liver or kidney cancer. The sample in question was CD4+ or CD8+ T cells sorted from blood, obtained in a trial of the OX40 agonist ivuxolimab. The base sequence is TGTGCCAGCAGCTTAGAGACAGCTCCTTACAATGAGCAGTTCTTC. Translated, it gives CASSLETAPYNEQFF.